This record concerns one T cell receptor (beta chain) sequence. This specimen belongs to a study of chemoradiotherapy in HPV16-positive cancers. Per germline, CDR1 SGHTA and CDR2 FQGTGA. V shed 3 bases and J shed 9 bases, with 12 bases lying between them. The CDR3 has 13 amino acids. Only in-frame clones appear in the TCRdb table, and some are missing; sequencing was by immunoSEQ multiplex PCR. Here the sample spans over 10,000 clones, around nine tenths being singletons. The clonotype was recovered from a human donor with HPV-associated anogenital cancer. The chain employs TRBV7-3 and TRBJ2-1, with D maybe TRBD1 (6 bases). Specimen: blood, collected from a patient who underwent chemoradiotherapy. CDR3 protein: CASSFGLGGEQFF. The CDR3 DNA reads as TGTGCCAGCAGCTTCGGGCTAGGGGGTGAGCAGTTCTTC.